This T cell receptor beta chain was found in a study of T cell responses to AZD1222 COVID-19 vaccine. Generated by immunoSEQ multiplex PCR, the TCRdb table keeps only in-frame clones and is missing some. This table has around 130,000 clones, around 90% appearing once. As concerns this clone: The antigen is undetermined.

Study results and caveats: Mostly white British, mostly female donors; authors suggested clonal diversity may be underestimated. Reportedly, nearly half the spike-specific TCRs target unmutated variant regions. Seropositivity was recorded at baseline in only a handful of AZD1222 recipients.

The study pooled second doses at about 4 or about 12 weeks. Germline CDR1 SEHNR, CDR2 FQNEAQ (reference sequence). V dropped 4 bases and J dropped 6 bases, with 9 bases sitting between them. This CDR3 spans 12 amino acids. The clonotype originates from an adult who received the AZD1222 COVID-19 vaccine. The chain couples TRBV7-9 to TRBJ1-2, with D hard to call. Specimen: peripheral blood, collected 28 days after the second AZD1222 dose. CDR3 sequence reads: CASSSQGDGYTF. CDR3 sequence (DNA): TGTGCCAGCAGCTCCCAAGGAGATGGCTACACCTTC.